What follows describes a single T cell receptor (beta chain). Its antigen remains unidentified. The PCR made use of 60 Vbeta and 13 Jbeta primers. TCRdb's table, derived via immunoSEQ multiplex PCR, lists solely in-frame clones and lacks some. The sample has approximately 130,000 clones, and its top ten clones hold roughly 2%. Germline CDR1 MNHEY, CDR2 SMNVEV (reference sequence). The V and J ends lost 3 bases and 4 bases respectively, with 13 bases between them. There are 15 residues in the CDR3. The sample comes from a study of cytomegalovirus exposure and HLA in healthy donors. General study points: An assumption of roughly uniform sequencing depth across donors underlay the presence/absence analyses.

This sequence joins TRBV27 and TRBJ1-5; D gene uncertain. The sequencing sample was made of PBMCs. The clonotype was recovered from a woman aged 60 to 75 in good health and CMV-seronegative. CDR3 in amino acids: CASSFSRPENQPQHF. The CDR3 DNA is TGTGCCAGCAGTTTTAGCCGCCCGGAGAATCAGCCCCAGCATTTT.